Each of the 30 T cell receptor beta chains below was sequenced from the same sample in a study of blood T cell repertoires in COVID-19 (dated by TCRdb to about 2020). The method behind the library was the immunoSEQ multiplex PCR assay. Sourced from immuneACCESS, this table was stored by TCRdb with only in-frame sequences that have V and J called. A share of the clones is absent; for the studies checked, an unresolved V gene accounts for under half, and the remainder has no known explanation. For this sample the table gives 59,000 or so clones, of which approximately 79% were detected only once. The top ten hold over 3% of the sample. Sequenced input: peripheral blood. All receptors derive from a man aged 55 to 70 with acute or convalescent COVID-19.

The CDR3 sequence: CASSLNPVVHSNTEAFF. Written as DNA, the CDR3 is TGTGCCAGCAGTTTAAACCCCGTCGTCCACTCGAACACTGAAGCTTTCTTT. The rearrangement links TRBV28 to TRBJ1-1; D gene ambiguous. Germline V CDR1 and CDR2: MDHEN, SYDVKM. Trimming stripped 2 bases from V and 1 base from J, with 17 bases between. The CDR3 runs to 17 residues.

The chain couples TRBV9 to TRBJ2-1; 7 nucleotides match TRBD1. Trimming removed 3 bases from V and 8 bases from J; junction bases left unmatched: 8. CDR1 is SGDLS and CDR2 is YYNGEE in the germline V gene. This CDR3 has 14 amino acids. CDR3 bases: TGTGCCAGCAGCGCCCGTACAGGGGCTTATGAGCAGTTCTTC. Protein: CASSARTGAYEQFF.

The rearrangement joins TRBV28 to TRBJ1-2, with D maybe TRBD1 (6 bases). Germline V lookup: CDR1 MDHEN, CDR2 SYDVKM. Trimming removed 6 bases from V and 7 bases from J, with 15 bases in between. This CDR3 is built from 13 residues. CDR3 sequence reads: CASRGRGVGGYTF. The CDR3, as DNA: TGTGCCAGCAGGGGGAGGGGGGTAGGTGGCTACACCTTC.

V is TRBV7-2 and J is TRBJ2-7; 7 bases are a match to TRBD2. The CDR3 consists of 15 residues. V shed 2 bases, J shed 4 bases, and the junction held 8 bases outside the gene matches. Germline CDR1 reads SGHTA; CDR2 reads FQGNSA. The CDR3 nucleotides read TGTGCCAGCAGCTTAAAGCCTAGCGGAGCTTACGAGCAGTACTTC. It translates to CASSLKPSGAYEQYF.

The DNA for the CDR3 is TGCGCCAGCAGCCAGGATCAGGCAGGGGGTTGGAACGAGCAGTACTTC. Its translation: CASSQDQAGGWNEQYF. The genes are TRBV4-3 and TRBJ2-7; 7 bases are a match to TRBD1. The germline V gene encodes CDR1 LGHNA and CDR2 YSLEER. V was pared by 3 bases and J by 5 bases, with 13 bases of the junction left unmatched. The CDR3 loop spans 16 amino acids.

V gene TRBV25-1 combines with J gene TRBJ2-7; TRBD2 matches 8 bases. The CDR3 runs to 13 residues. V dropped 8 bases and J dropped 3; count of bases not matched to a gene: 6. Germline V gives CDR1 MGHDK, CDR2 SYGVNS. This CDR3 reads CASFSGTNYEQYF. The CDR3 DNA follows: TGTGCCAGCTTTAGCGGGACCAACTACGAGCAGTACTTC.

This chain connects TRBV28 to TRBJ1-3; 8 bases line up with TRBD1. This CDR3 contains 17 residues. From germline, CDR1 is MDHEN and CDR2 SYDVKM. V lost 2 bases to trimming and J lost 4 bases; unmatched junction nucleotides: 10. This CDR3 reads CASSLVSGQALGNTIYF. The CDR3 coding sequence is TGTGCCAGCAGTTTAGTATCGGGACAGGCCCTCGGAAACACCATATATTTT. The variable domain in full, completed from reference TRBV28 and TRBJ1-3, reads DVKVTQSSRYLVKRTGEKVFLECVQDMDHENMFWYRQDPGLGLRLIYFSYDVKMKEKGDIPEGYSVSREKKERFSLILESASTNQTSMYLCASSLVSGQALGNTIYFGEGSWLTVV.

The sample holds one count of this clone. This chain connects TRBV6-2 or TRBV6-3 to TRBJ2-7; D uncertain. The germline V gene has CDR1 MNHEY and CDR2 SVGEGT. The V gene lost 5 bases and the J gene lost 0 bases, with 14 bases spanning the gap. This CDR3 has 15 amino acids. The CDR3 loop reads CASSTMMNSSYEQYF. The CDR3 nucleotides are TGTGCCAGCAGTACTATGATGAATTCCTCCTACGAGCAGTACTTC.

The chain carries TRBV20-1 and TRBJ2-1, with D maybe TRBD1 (7 bases). V was trimmed by 8 bases and J by 12 bases, leaving 14 bases between them. CDR3 length equals 10 residues. Germline V CDR1 and CDR2: DFQATT, SNEGSKA (reference sequence). The CDR3 sequence: CSSRGALQFF. The CDR3 DNA follows: TGCAGTAGCAGGGGGGCTCTGCAGTTCTTC.

J is TRBJ1-6 and V is TRBV5-5, with a possible D match to TRBD1 (6 bases). V shed 1 base and J shed 7 bases, with 12 bases lying between them. The V gene's germline CDR1 is SGHKS and CDR2 YYEKEE (reference sequence). The CDR3 loop spans 15 amino acids. CDR3 loop: CASSLSVRGNSPLHF. CDR3 DNA sequence: TGTGCCAGCAGCTTGAGTGTTAGGGGGAATTCACCCCTCCACTTT.

The CDR3 spells CASSVSPSADIQYF. The CDR3 DNA is TGTGCCAGCAGCGTAAGCCCCAGCGCGGACATTCAGTACTTC. This sequence joins TRBV9 and TRBJ2-4; D remains ambiguous. The V end was cut by 1 base, the J end by 8 bases, with 13 bases between. Germline CDR1 reads SGDLS; CDR2 reads YYNGEE. There are 14 residues in the CDR3.

This rearrangement joins TRBV9 to TRBJ2-5, with D tentatively TRBD1 (5 bases). The CDR3 loop spans 15 amino acids. Germline V gene sequence: CDR1 SGDLS, CDR2 YYNGEE. V was cut by 4 bases and J by 3 bases, with 16 bases left in between. CDR3 coding DNA: TGTGCCAGCAGCCTTCAGGGCAGCTCTGAAGAGACCCAGTACTTC. It is translated as CASSLQGSSEETQYF.

V and J are TRBV14 and TRBJ2-7; 8 bases are a match to TRBD1. Germline values: CDR1 SGHDN, CDR2 FVKESK. The CDR3 covers 15 residues. V lost 5 bases, J lost 4 bases, and 10 bases stayed unmatched. DNA for the CDR3: TGTGCCAGCAGCTCCCGGGACAGGACATTATACGAGCAGTACTTC. Its protein product is CASSSRDRTLYEQYF.

The chain links TRBV12-1 to TRBJ1-2; TRBD1, the D gene given by the table, was not confirmed from the DNA. TRBV12-1 is a pseudogene segment. CDR3 length: 15 residues. This CDR3 is CASSLGQGTEGGYTF. In DNA, the CDR3 is TGTGCCAGCAGCTTGGGACAGGGGACCGAGGGGGGCTACACCTTC.

V usage is TRBV28 and J usage is TRBJ1-1; D remains unclear. From germline, CDR1 is MDHEN and CDR2 SYDVKM. The CDR3 has 15 residues. V was clipped by 2 bases and J by 4 bases, with 14 bases between them. The CDR3 here is CASSLPGSSGTEAFF. The CDR3 bases are TGTGCCAGCAGTTTACCTGGCAGTTCGGGCACTGAAGCTTTCTTT.

V gene TRBV19 combines with J gene TRBJ1-2, with a possible D match to TRBD1 (5 bases). V dropped 4 bases and J dropped 3 bases, with 15 bases sitting between them. Germline CDR1 and CDR2: LNHDA and SQIVND (reference sequence). The CDR3 covers 15 residues. The CDR3 DNA follows: TGTGCCAGTAGTACGCAGGGCCACGGCGACTATGGCTACACCTTC. It codes for CASSTQGHGDYGYTF. Filled out from reference TRBV19 and TRBJ1-2, the complete variable domain reads DGGITQSPKYLFRKEGQNVTLSCEQNLNHDAMYWYRQDPGQGLRLIYYSQIVNDFQKGDIAEGYSVSREKKESFPLTVTSAQKNPTAFYLCASSTQGHGDYGYTFGSGTRLTVV.

The chain combines TRBV7-3 with TRBJ2-3; 12 nucleotides agree with TRBD1. The germline V gene encodes CDR1 SGHTA and CDR2 FQGTGA. The CDR3 spans 16 residues. Trimming removed 5 bases from V and 4 bases from J; junction bases left unmatched: 7. This CDR3 reads CASSRGTGGGSDTQYF. The CDR3 bases are TGTGCCAGCAGCAGGGGGACAGGGGGCGGGTCAGATACGCAGTATTTT.

The V and J genes are TRBV11-1 and TRBJ1-2, with a weak D call TRBD1 (5 bases). The CDR3 is 13 residues long. The germline V gene has CDR1 SGHAT and CDR2 FQDESV (reference sequence). V was trimmed by 5 bases and J by 4 bases, leaving 11 bases between them. As DNA, the CDR3 is TGTGCCAGCAGCCCGGGACTGATCTATGGCTACACCTTC. It specifies CASSPGLIYGYTF.

The V gene is TRBV6-1, the J gene TRBJ1-2, with D hard to call. The CDR3 is 11 amino acids. Looked up from germline, CDR1 is MNHNS and CDR2 is SASEGT. V was clipped by 5 bases and J by 4 bases, with 5 bases between them. The DNA of the CDR3 is TGTGCCAGCAGTTTGCGCTATGGCTACACCTTC. It translates to CASSLRYGYTF.

The V gene is TRBV9, the J gene TRBJ2-2; the match to TRBD2 covers 7 bases. CDR3 size: 13 residues. Trimming removed 6 bases from V and 7 bases from J; junction bases left unmatched: 6. Germline CDR1 SGDLS, CDR2 YYNGEE. Here the CDR3 reads CASTLGGLGELFF. The CDR3 nucleotides are TGTGCCAGCACCCTGGGAGGGCTCGGGGAGCTGTTTTTT.

V gene TRBV2 combines with J gene TRBJ2-1; D ambiguous. CDR3 length: 11 amino acids. CDR1 is SNHLY and CDR2 is FYNNEI in the germline V gene. V was clipped by 4 bases and J by 8 bases, with 6 bases between them. For the CDR3, the DNA is TGTGCCAGCAGTGCTTTTGATGAGCAGTTCTTC. Protein: CASSAFDEQFF.

The chain combines TRBV7-3 with TRBJ2-5, with D hard to call. CDR1 SGHTA and CDR2 FQGTGA come from the germline V gene. V lost 1 base to trimming and J lost 1 base, with 4 bases between them. The CDR3 totals 13 residues. CDR3 nucleotide sequence: TGTGCCAGCAGCTTAAATAGCCAAGAGACCCAGTACTTC. Encoded protein: CASSLNSQETQYF.

The rearrangement uses TRBV27 and TRBJ2-6, with TRBD1 matching 9 bases. CDR3 size: 18 residues. Looked up from germline, CDR1 is MNHEY and CDR2 is SMNVEV (reference sequence). With V trimmed by 6 bases and J by 2 bases, 11 bases remained unmatched. The CDR3 sequence is CASRDRDRELTGANVLTF. In nucleotides, the CDR3 is TGTGCCAGCAGGGATCGGGACAGGGAGCTAACTGGGGCCAACGTCCTGACTTTC. The variable domain in full, with the rest retrieved from reference TRBV27 and TRBJ2-6, is EAQVTQNPRYLITVTGKKLTVTCSQNMNHEYMSWYRQDPGLGLRQIYYSMNVEVTDKGDVPEGYKVSRKEKRNFPLILESPSPNQTSLYFCASRDRDRELTGANVLTFGAGSRLTVL.

The rearrangement joins TRBV5-4 to TRBJ1-3; unclear D gene. V dropped 0 bases and J dropped 2 bases, with 15 bases sitting between them. The CDR3 is 17 residues long. The V gene's germline CDR1 is SGHNT and CDR2 YYREEE (reference sequence). CDR3 region: CASSLDPSGGPGNTIYF. CDR3 DNA: TGTGCCAGCAGCTTGGATCCTTCGGGCGGGCCTGGAAACACCATATATTTT.

The chain couples TRBV9 to TRBJ2-7; maybe TRBD2 (6 bases). Looked up from germline, CDR1 is SGDLS and CDR2 is YYNGEE. The length of the CDR3 is 15 residues. Between the trimmed V and J ends, which lost 0 bases and 4 bases, there was a span of 14 bases. CDR3 loop: CASSVATGVRYEQYF. The CDR3 DNA follows: TGTGCCAGCAGCGTAGCCACGGGGGTTAGGTACGAGCAGTACTTC.

The V and J genes are TRBV28 and TRBJ2-3; the match to TRBD2 covers 13 bases. The germline CDR1 and CDR2 sequences are MDHEN and SYDVKM. V lost 7 bases and J lost 0; bases outside the gene matches: 10. The CDR3 covers 18 residues. The CDR3 is CASTPLVGLAGSTDTQYF. CDR3 DNA sequence: TGTGCCAGCACCCCCCTGGTGGGACTAGCGGGGAGCACAGATACGCAGTATTTT.

This chain connects TRBV20-1 to TRBJ1-1; D not resolved. The germline V and J ends were trimmed by 5 bases and 8 bases, with 9 bases remaining between them. The CDR3 is made up of 10 amino acids. CDR1 is DFQATT, CDR2 SNEGSKA, per germline (reference sequence). The DNA of the CDR3 is TGCAGTGCTGCGGTGTCGGAAGCTTTCTTT. Translated, it gives CSAAVSEAFF.

CDR3 nucleotides: TGTGCCAGCAGCCAAGCCGGAGACAGGGGGGCCCTCCACTTT. Residues: CASSQAGDRGALHF. The chain combines TRBV4-2 with TRBJ1-6; TRBD1 matches 9 bases. Per germline, CDR1 LGHNA and CDR2 YNFKEQ. This CDR3 contains 14 residues. V lost 1 base, J lost 14 bases, and 6 bases stayed unmatched.

The chain combines TRBV7-9 with TRBJ1-6; D gene uncertain. Germline V gene sequence: CDR1 SEHNR, CDR2 FQNEAQ (reference sequence). The CDR3 extends over 14 amino acids. Trimming pared 4 bases from V and 6 bases from J, leaving 10 bases between. The CDR3 reads CASSSEFPNSPLHF. The CDR3 DNA sequence: TGTGCCAGCAGCTCAGAATTTCCTAATTCACCCCTCCACTTT.

The chain combines TRBV7-3 with TRBJ1-1; D is perhaps TRBD1 (6 bases). Germline CDR1 reads SGHTA; CDR2 reads FQGTGA. V lost 1 base, J lost 0 bases, and 9 bases lay in between. CDR3 size: 15 residues. CDR3 DNA sequence: TGTGCCAGCAGCTTAAAGGACAGAATGAACACTGAAGCTTTCTTT. Amino acid sequence: CASSLKDRMNTEAFF. Variable domain in full (rest from reference TRBV7-3 and TRBJ1-1): GAGVSQTPSNKVTEKGKYVELRCDPISGHTALYWYRQSLGQGPEFLIYFQGTGAADDSGLPNDRFFAVRPEGSVSTLKIQRTERGDSAVYLCASSLKDRMNTEAFFGQGTRLTVV.